In its sample, the clone carrying this T cell receptor beta chain was seen many times. Its antigen remains unidentified. Unique molecular identifiers were incorporated during preparation of the TCRbeta library. TCRdb passed the PCR reads through MiXCR, listing each CDR3 protein once. The sample has roughly 280,000 distinct CDR3 sequences, around 10% seen once; the top ten hold less than 25%. The sample is drawn from a study of T-cell reconstitution after alpha-beta-depleted transplantation in children. The study's findings and limits: The main origin of T-cell counts and diversity one year after transplant was newly produced T cells. Where alpha-beta T cells came from about two months after transplant was reportedly several hundred expanded graft clones. After transplant, high TCRbeta diversity at day 60 in some patients arose from surviving recipient T cells and thymic progenitors.

The receptor was derived from a male patient between 2 and 10 years old who had a stem cell transplant for chronic granulomatous disease, so the T cells may come from the graft donor. Here the sequenced sample was peripheral blood, taken 180 days after TCRalphabeta/CD19-depleted stem cell transplant.

DNA of the CDR3: TGTGCCAGCAGCCCGTCCACCGGGACTAGAGGCTCCATCTACAATGAGCAGTTCTTC. Residues: CASSPSTGTRGSIYNEQFF. The chain links TRBV5-6 to TRBJ2-1; 8 bases match TRBD2. Per the germline V gene, CDR1 is SGHDT and CDR2 is YYEEEE. The V gene end was trimmed by 4 bases and the J gene end by 3 bases; junction bases not matched to a gene: 18. The CDR3 is 19 amino acids.